The 17 T cell receptor beta chains in this list originate from one sample, sequenced in a study of T cell changes during pregnancy in multiple sclerosis (dated by TCRdb to between 2018 and 2021). The library came from the immunoSEQ multiplex PCR assay. TCRdb provides this immuneACCESS table in a form limited to in-frame rearrangements. Some clones are lacking; in checked studies, under half of them reflect an unresolved V gene, and why the rest are absent is not known. Present in this sample are about 79,000 clones, over 80% of which were seen just once. The top ten clones comprise more than 0.45% of the sample. The sample was CD4+ T cells from peripheral blood mononuclear cells, taken in the second trimester of pregnancy. The source of these receptors is a female donor with multiple sclerosis, enrolled in a pregnancy study.

The genes are TRBV27 and TRBJ2-7, with TRBD1 matching over 10 bases. The CDR3 has 14 amino acids. V gave up 10 bases and J gave up 3 bases; unmatched junction bases: 9. Per the germline V gene, CDR1 is MNHEY and CDR2 is SMNVEV (reference sequence). The CDR3 loop is CATTPDRGGYEQYF. In DNA, the CDR3 is TGTGCCACCACCCCGGACAGGGGGGGCTACGAGCAGTACTTC.

The chain carries TRBV5-4 and TRBJ2-2; 11 bases match TRBD2. This CDR3 spans 17 amino acids. V lost 3 bases to trimming and J lost 4 bases; unmatched junction nucleotides: 8. Germline CDR1 reads SGHNT; CDR2 reads YYREEE (reference sequence). The CDR3 here is CASSSELAGVVTGELFF. CDR3 DNA sequence: TGTGCCAGCAGCTCCGAACTAGCGGGAGTTGTCACCGGGGAGCTGTTTTTT.

V is TRBV19 and J is TRBJ1-5; 8 bases fit TRBD1. Trimming cost V 0 bases and J 6 bases; bases outside gene matches: 10. The CDR3 consists of 17 residues. Germline values: CDR1 LNHDA, CDR2 SQIVND (reference sequence). The CDR3 spells CASSIDVRGHSGQPQHF. The CDR3 bases are TGTGCCAGTAGTATAGATGTCAGGGGGCATTCGGGTCAGCCCCAGCATTTT.

The chain links TRBV2 to TRBJ1-1, with 9 bases lining up with TRBD1. In germline, CDR1 is SNHLY, CDR2 FYNNEI. V shed 6 bases, J shed 5 bases, and the junction held 7 bases outside the gene matches. The CDR3 is 14 residues long. The CDR3 spells CASSRDRVVTEAFF. CDR3 in DNA: TGTGCCAGCAGCCGGGACAGGGTAGTGACTGAAGCTTTCTTT.

This sequence joins TRBV7-9 and TRBJ1-2; 8 bases are shared with TRBD1. The V and J ends lost 5 bases and 6 bases, in that order; junction bases with no gene match: 8. Germline V CDR1 and CDR2: SEHNR, FQNEAQ (reference sequence). CDR3 size: 14 residues. The CDR3 region has the DNA TGTGCCAGCAGCGAATCGGGACAGGTACATGGCTACACCTTC. Translated, it gives CASSESGQVHGYTF.

The count of this clone is one. The chain is built from TRBV5-6 and TRBJ1-1; 7 nucleotides align to TRBD1. CDR3 length: 14 amino acids. Germline assignment: CDR1 SGHDT and CDR2 YYEEEE. Unmatched junction bases numbered 8, after V lost 4 bases and J lost 5 bases. The CDR3 loop reads CASSRTGVSTEAFF. The DNA for the CDR3 is TGTGCCAGCAGCAGAACAGGGGTCTCTACTGAAGCTTTCTTT. Drawing the rest from reference TRBV5-6 and TRBJ1-1, the complete variable domain is DAGVTQSPTHLIKTRGQQVTLRCSPKSGHDTVSWYQQALGQGPQFIFQYYEEEERQRGNFPDRFSGHQFPNYSSELNVNALLLGDSALYLCASSRTGVSTEAFFGQGTRLTVV.

The chain is built from TRBV11-2 and TRBJ2-1; TRBD2 matches 8 bases. The CDR3 runs 12 residues. Germline lookup yields CDR1 SGHAT and CDR2 FQNNGV. V dropped 5 bases and J dropped 7; count of bases not matched to a gene: 1. CDR3 sequence (DNA): TGTGCCAGCAGCCGGGGGGGAAATGAGCAGTTCTTC. This sequence encodes CASSRGGNEQFF.

The chain employs TRBV4-1 and TRBJ2-5; 11 bases are shared with TRBD2. The CDR3 is 18 amino acids. V lost 2 bases to trimming and J lost 7 bases; unmatched junction nucleotides: 15. Germline-derived CDR1 and CDR2 are MGHRA and YSYEKL. The CDR3 region is CASSQTRTGTSGLPTQYF. The CDR3 coding sequence is TGCGCCAGCAGCCAAACCAGAACCGGGACTAGCGGCCTACCGACCCAGTACTTC.

V gene TRBV7-3 combines with J gene TRBJ1-2, with unresolved D. The CDR3 runs 13 residues. Germline V gene lookup returns CDR1 SGHTA and CDR2 FQGTGA. V lost 3 bases, J lost 4 bases, and 9 bases lay in between. The CDR3 bases are TGTGCCAGCAGCTTCGGGTCCTCCTATGGCTACACCTTC. Amino acid sequence: CASSFGSSYGYTF.

J is TRBJ1-2 and V is TRBV5-1, with D perhaps TRBD1 (6 bases). Trimming left V 3 bases short and J 6 bases short, with 12 bases between. CDR1 is SGHRS and CDR2 is YFSETQ in the germline V gene. This CDR3 has 13 residues. The CDR3 sequence: CASSSQGGNGYTF. The CDR3 coding sequence is TGCGCCAGCAGCTCACAAGGGGGAAATGGCTACACCTTC.

This chain connects TRBV9 to TRBJ1-2; 9 bases map to TRBD1. Germline V gene sequence: CDR1 SGDLS, CDR2 YYNGEE. This CDR3 region has 13 residues. Germline trimming cut 3 bases from V and 5 bases from J; bases unmatched to any gene: 2. The CDR3 region is CASSGGQGYGYTF. In nucleotides, the CDR3 is TGTGCCAGCAGCGGCGGACAGGGGTATGGCTACACCTTC. Full variable domain (missing parts from reference TRBV9 and TRBJ1-2): DSGVTQTPKHLITATGQRVTLRCSPRSGDLSVYWYQQSLDQGLQFLIQYYNGEERAKGNILERFSAQQFPDLHSELNLSSLELGDSALYFCASSGGQGYGYTFGSGTRLTVV.

The V and J genes are TRBV7-2 and TRBJ1-2, with D hard to call. CDR1 and CDR2 from the germline V gene are SGHTA and FQGNSA. The CDR3 runs 12 residues. The V end was cut by 5 bases, the J end by 4 bases, with 8 bases between. DNA of the CDR3: TGTGCCAGCAGCAGCAGACTCTATGGCTACACCTTC. Translated: CASSSRLYGYTF.

This clone has only a few counts. This chain connects TRBV30 to TRBJ1-1; D is unclear. V shed 5 bases and J shed 11 bases, with 15 bases lying between them. This CDR3 contains 11 residues. CDR1 and CDR2 (germline): GTSNPN, SVGIG (reference sequence). The CDR3 sequence is CAWVGGELAFF. DNA of the CDR3: TGTGCCTGGGTCGGAGGAGAACTCGCTTTCTTT. The entire variable domain, with the rest obtained from reference TRBV30 and TRBJ1-1, is as follows: SQTIHQWPATLVQPVGSPLSLECTVEGTSNPNLYWYRQAAGRGLQLLFYSVGIGQISSEVPQNLSASRPQDRQFILSSKKLLLSDSGFYLCAWVGGELAFFGQGTRLTVV.

The chain combines TRBV7-2 with TRBJ1-4, with D possibly being TRBD1 (5 bases). The V end was cut by 1 base, the J end by 9 bases, with 9 bases between. The CDR3 runs to 13 residues. Germline loops: CDR1 SGHTA, CDR2 FQGNSA. The CDR3 here is CASSLDLDKKLFF. CDR3 DNA: TGTGCCAGCAGCTTAGATTTGGACAAAAAACTGTTTTTT.

This clone came up a few times. The chain couples TRBV6-1 to TRBJ2-3; D not resolved. CDR1 is MNHNS and CDR2 is SASEGT in the germline V gene. The CDR3 is 14 residues long. V was shortened by 9 bases and J by 0 bases, with 13 bases between the two germline ends. The CDR3 reads CASTAPGSTDTQYF. As DNA, the CDR3 is TGTGCCAGTACGGCACCCGGGAGCACAGATACGCAGTATTTT.

The chain couples TRBV20-1 to TRBJ2-7; D possibly corresponds to TRBD2 (5 bases). The V end lost 7 bases, the J end lost 2 bases, and 9 bases lay between the germline ends. This CDR3 has 11 amino acids. CDR1 is DFQATT and CDR2 is SNEGSKA in the germline V gene (reference sequence). The CDR3 region is CSVWETYEQYF. The CDR3 region has the DNA TGCAGTGTTTGGGAGACCTACGAGCAGTACTTC.

The chain links TRBV29-1 to TRBJ1-1; weak D call: TRBD1 (5 bases). With 3 bases removed from V and 0 bases from J, the gap between germline ends came to 11 bases. Germline V gene sequence: CDR1 SQVTM, CDR2 ANQGSEA. The CDR3 runs 14 residues. CDR3 sequence: CSVEGRGLNTEAFF. CDR3 nucleotide sequence: TGCAGCGTTGAGGGAAGGGGATTGAACACTGAAGCTTTCTTT.